A few counts support the clone carrying this T cell receptor beta chain. The antigen remains unidentified. This CDR3 region has 15 residues. Trimming pared 7 bases from V and 0 bases from J, leaving 15 bases between. The data stem from a study of T-cell memory formation after mild COVID-19. Findings of the study overall: Mainly in CM and EM were contracting CD4+ clones; CD8+ were in EMRA. That cross-reactive memory joined was suggested by some responding clones appearing in pre-infection memory.

From the 5' RACE reads, TCRdb called clonotypes with MiXCR, one entry per CDR3 protein. Here the sample spans around 90,000 distinct CDR3 sequences, about 16% being singletons. The V and J genes are TRBV12-3 or TRBV12-4 and TRBJ1-2; D unclear. Sequencing input: PBMCs or a T cell subset sorted from them (not recorded which). This sequence originates from a young man who had mild COVID-19 (a few samples of this study predate the infection). Cell type and time point are not known. Here the CDR3 reads CASTSDGATNYGYTF. The CDR3 DNA reads TGTGCCAGCACCTCCGACGGAGCTACTAACTATGGCTACACCTTC.